Listed here is a single T cell receptor (beta chain). This specimen belongs to a study of blood T cell repertoires in COVID-19. About the study: The origin of the acute and convalescent COVID-19 samples was the United States, Italy and Spain. PBMCs, B-cell-depleted T cells, or T cells were the source of the cDNA or gDNA that made up the material.

The data were produced by immunoSEQ multiplex PCR, yet TCRdb's version contains in-frame clones alone and is incomplete. The data show about 120,000 clones, 75% to 85% seen once. Sample: peripheral blood. The TCR was taken from a woman at least 80 years old with acute or convalescent COVID-19.

The CDR3 region has the DNA TGTGCCAGCAGCAACGGGATTCACAATGAGCAGTTCTTC. This translates into CASSNGIHNEQFF. The chain employs TRBV7-2 and TRBJ2-1, with a possible D match to TRBD2 (5 bases). Per germline, CDR1 SGHTA and CDR2 FQGNSA. V gave up 5 bases and J gave up 5 bases, with 10 bases separating them. This CDR3 contains 13 residues.